Below are 14 T cell receptor beta chains sequenced from a single sample in a study of shared clonotypes between healthy human individuals. Data came from immunoSEQ multiplex PCR; TCRdb stores just in-frame clones and leaves some out. The data hold some 2,100,000 clones, with about 94% observed a single time. The sample taken for sequencing was naive CD4+ T cells sorted from blood. Subset described: CD45RA+ positively selected. The receptors stem from a young man in good health.

This clone has just one count. Other DNA variants within this sample encode the same CDR3. The genes are TRBV28 and TRBJ2-7, with D uncertain. CDR3 length: 13 residues. CDR1 is MDHEN and CDR2 is SYDVKM in the germline V gene. V lost 4 bases and J 1 base, leaving 8 bases between the germline ends. CDR3 loop: CASSSSLSYEQYF. CDR3 DNA sequence: TGTGCCAGCAGTTCGAGTTTGTCCTACGAGCAGTACTTC.

The chain employs TRBV6-6 and TRBJ1-1; D might be TRBD1 (6 bases). The CDR3 totals 13 residues. Germline-derived CDR1 and CDR2 are MNHNY and SVGAGI (reference sequence). V lost 5 bases to trimming and J lost 2 bases, with 9 bases between them. CDR3 nucleotides: TGTGCCAGCAGTAGGGGGGGAAACACTGAAGCTTTCTTT. The encoded protein is CASSRGGNTEAFF.

This sequence joins TRBV10-3 and TRBJ1-2; possible D gene TRBD1, 6 bases. Germline V gene sequence: CDR1 ENHRY, CDR2 SYGVKD. The V end was cut by 0 bases, the J end by 5 bases, with 13 bases between. The CDR3 covers 15 residues. The CDR3 coding sequence is TGTGCCATCAGTGAGTCCCCCCCCACAGGGTATGGCTACACCTTC. This translates into CAISESPPTGYGYTF.

The chain is built from TRBV18 and TRBJ2-3, with 11 bases that match TRBD2. This CDR3 spans 15 amino acids. CDR1 and CDR2 from the germline V gene are KGHSH and LQKENI. The junction had 3 bases not matched to a gene; V was cut back by 1 base and J by 6 bases. The CDR3 region has the DNA TGTGCCAGCTCACCACAACTAGCGGGAGCCGATACGCAGTATTTT. Translation: CASSPQLAGADTQYF.

Notes on this clone: Other DNA sequences from this sample encode an identical CDR3 as well. V is TRBV5-4 and J is TRBJ2-7, with TRBD1 identical over 12 bases. Germline V gives CDR1 SGHNT, CDR2 YYREEE (reference sequence). The CDR3 loop spans 15 amino acids. The V and J ends lost 0 bases and 5 bases, in that order; junction bases with no gene match: 3. The CDR3 nucleotides are TGTGCCAGCAGCTTGGTGGGACAGGGGGCGGACGAGCAGTACTTC. Residues: CASSLVGQGADEQYF.

This clone was found once. This chain uses TRBV30 with TRBJ2-6, with 9 bases fitting TRBD1. The CDR3 length is 17 residues. The trim removed 3 bases at V and 3 bases at J, leaving 9 bases unmatched. Looked up from germline, CDR1 is GTSNPN and CDR2 is SVGIG (reference sequence). The CDR3 reads CAWRAGQGLDGANVLTF. The CDR3 DNA follows: TGTGCCTGGAGAGCTGGACAGGGGTTGGATGGGGCCAACGTCCTGACTTTC.

For this clone: Different DNA sequences within this sample yield the same CDR3. The V and J genes are TRBV7-2 and TRBJ2-5; D assignment may be TRBD1 or TRBD2 (6 bases each). V dropped 2 bases and J dropped 4 bases, with 8 bases sitting between them. The CDR3 spans 13 residues. Germline values: CDR1 SGHTA, CDR2 FQGNSA. CDR3: CASSLRGPETQYF. The CDR3 DNA reads as TGTGCCAGCAGCTTACGGGGGCCAGAGACCCAGTACTTC.

The rearrangement joins TRBV5-1 to TRBJ2-3; TRBD2 agrees at 10 bases. Losses at the gene ends were 0 bases for V and 2 bases for J; bases not matched to a gene: 6. The germline V gene has CDR1 SGHRS and CDR2 YFSETQ. The CDR3 is 17 residues long. The CDR3 protein is CASSLAGLADYTDTQYF. DNA for the CDR3: TGCGCCAGCAGCTTGGCTGGACTAGCGGACTACACAGATACGCAGTATTTT.

Here the CDR3 DNA reads TGTGCCAGCAGCCCAGGACAGGGCAGTCAGCCCCAGCATTTT. It yields the protein CASSPGQGSQPQHF. This sequence joins TRBV5-8 and TRBJ1-5; TRBD1 agrees at 8 bases. CDR3 length: 14 residues. Germline trimming cut 4 bases from V and 6 bases from J; bases unmatched to any gene: 6. The germline V gene has CDR1 SGHTS and CDR2 YDEGEE.

The V gene is TRBV7-8, the J gene TRBJ2-3; D is possibly TRBD1 (6 bases). Deletions cut 3 bases from V and 6 bases from J, with 16 bases between. CDR1 is SGHVS and CDR2 is FQNEAQ in the germline V gene. The CDR3 has 15 residues. The CDR3 DNA reads TGTGCCAGCAGCTTGGAGCAGGGGAAAGGGGATACGCAGTATTTT. Amino acids: CASSLEQGKGDTQYF.

This chain uses TRBV5-6 with TRBJ2-2; 10 bases agree with TRBD2. The CDR3 totals 18 residues. Germline V gene sequence: CDR1 SGHDT, CDR2 YYEEEE. V shed 4 bases, J shed 3 bases, and the junction held 12 bases outside the gene matches. The CDR3 bases are TGTGCCAGCAGCCGGGGACCCGTAGCGGGAGGATACACCGGGGAGCTGTTTTTT. It is translated as CASSRGPVAGGYTGELFF.

J is TRBJ2-3 and V is TRBV5-1, with D perhaps TRBD1 (6 bases). V lost 6 bases, J lost 4 bases, and 15 bases lay in between. Germline values: CDR1 SGHRS, CDR2 YFSETQ. The CDR3 extends over 14 amino acids. Written as DNA, the CDR3 is TGCGCCAGCAACCAACAGGGCCTCTCAGATACGCAGTATTTT. Translation: CASNQQGLSDTQYF.

This chain joins TRBV14 and TRBJ1-2; D is possibly TRBD1 (5 bases). The germline V and J ends were trimmed by 3 bases and 3 bases, with 8 bases remaining between them. CDR1 and CDR2 from the germline V gene are SGHDN and FVKESK. The CDR3 is made up of 13 amino acids. The CDR3 coding sequence is TGTGCCAGCAGCCAGTGGGGCCACTATGGCTACACCTTC. It codes for CASSQWGHYGYTF.

The genes are TRBV27 and TRBJ2-1, with D hard to call. CDR3 length: 17 amino acids. V lost 2 bases and J 0 bases, leaving 14 bases between the germline ends. Germline V gives CDR1 MNHEY, CDR2 SMNVEV (reference sequence). CDR3 DNA sequence: TGTGCCAGCAGTTTAGGGGTAACCCTCAGCTCCTACAATGAGCAGTTCTTC. Its translation: CASSLGVTLSSYNEQFF.